Shown below are 30 T cell receptor beta chains from a single sample sequenced in a study of beta chain features in type 1 diabetes. Which antigens these TCRs recognize remains unknown. Points from the study as a whole: All four CD4+ subsets of Type 1 diabetes patients contained TCRB CDR3s that were moderately but significantly shorter.

Expressed TCRB transcripts were sequenced after all isolated RNA was converted to cDNA. TCRdb keeps only in-frame clones here, not all; method: immunoSEQ multiplex PCR. The data hold more than 300,000 clones, with roughly 13% observed a single time. Sequencing was performed on naive CD4+ T cells from blood. Receptors originate from a woman between 18 and 30 years old with type 1 diabetes.

This clone turned up a few times. The sample contains more than one DNA sequence encoding this CDR3. V usage is TRBV13 and J usage is TRBJ2-3, with D possibly matching TRBD1 (5 bases). This CDR3 spans 13 amino acids. V lost 5 bases, J lost 3 bases, and 9 bases lay in between. The germline CDR1 and CDR2 sequences are PRHDT and FYEKMQ (reference sequence). DNA of the CDR3: TGTGCCAGCAGCCTCCAGGGAACAGATACGCAGTATTTT. Protein product: CASSLQGTDTQYF.

This clone has more than one count but fewer than ten. The chain uses TRBV4-2 and TRBJ2-7; D might be TRBD2 (5 bases). Trimming left V 1 base short and J 7 bases short, with 14 bases between. Germline assignment: CDR1 LGHNA and CDR2 YNFKEQ. The CDR3 loop spans 14 amino acids. CDR3 loop: CASSQGPLRAEQYF. The CDR3, as DNA: TGTGCCAGCAGCCAAGGGCCCCTGAGGGCTGAGCAGTACTTC.

In this sample, this clone turned up a few times. The genes are TRBV10-3 and TRBJ2-1; no clear D gene. This CDR3 has 13 residues. Germline V gene lookup returns CDR1 ENHRY and CDR2 SYGVKD. V lost 6 bases and J lost 5, with 11 bases in between. CDR3 coding DNA: TGTGCCATCAGCCCCCGTGAGGACAATGAGCAGTTCTTC. The encoded protein is CAISPREDNEQFF.

The rearrangement joins TRBV7-2 to TRBJ2-3, with no clear D. The germline CDR1 and CDR2 sequences are SGHTA and FQGNSA. This CDR3 region has 14 residues. The V and J ends lost 2 bases and 8 bases respectively, with 14 bases between them. The CDR3 DNA reads TGTGCCAGCAGCTTATCTGAGTCACGTAGTACGCAGTATTTT. Translation gives CASSLSESRSTQYF.

The V and J genes are TRBV10-2 and TRBJ2-5, with 9 positions matching TRBD2. This CDR3 contains 14 residues. Germline CDR1 reads WSHSY; CDR2 reads SAAADI. Unmatched junction bases numbered 4, after V lost 3 bases and J lost 5 bases. The CDR3 bases are TGCGCCAGCAGTGACGGTACTAGCGGGGAGACCCAGTACTTC. Its translation is CASSDGTSGETQYF.

This clone was picked up a small number of times. The chain couples TRBV5-1 to TRBJ2-1; perhaps TRBD2 as D (5 bases). The length of the CDR3 is 15 residues. The V and J ends lost 0 bases and 4 bases respectively, with 11 bases between them. The germline V gene has CDR1 SGHRS and CDR2 YFSETQ. The CDR3 is CASSLDGVGYNEQFF. DNA of the CDR3: TGCGCCAGCAGCTTGGACGGGGTGGGGTACAATGAGCAGTTCTTC.

This clone has just a few counts. The V and J genes are TRBV28 and TRBJ1-1, with D possibly matching TRBD1 (5 bases). From germline, CDR1 is MDHEN and CDR2 SYDVKM. The ends were cut back, 4 bases at V and 4 bases at J, with 13 bases in the middle. CDR3 length: 14 residues. This CDR3 reads CASSYLGLGTEAFF. In DNA, the CDR3 is TGTGCCAGCAGTTACCTGGGGCTGGGCACTGAAGCTTTCTTT.

This clone came up a few times. V and J are TRBV28 and TRBJ1-5; 12 bases fit TRBD1. With 7 bases clipped from V and 1 base from J, the junction kept 8 bases outside the gene matches. The CDR3 sequence is 17 residues long. Germline values: CDR1 MDHEN, CDR2 SYDVKM. CDR3 coding DNA: TGTGCCAGCACGGCCGGGACAGGGGGCGAGAGCAATCAGCCCCAGCATTTT. It specifies CASTAGTGGESNQPQHF.

This clone was counted a few times. The chain couples TRBV7-9 to TRBJ2-7; TRBD1 aligns across 7 bases. V gave up 4 bases and J gave up 3 bases; unmatched junction bases: 3. In germline, CDR1 is SEHNR, CDR2 FQNEAQ (reference sequence). The CDR3 length is 13 residues. CDR3: CASSWTGSYEQYF. The CDR3 DNA reads TGTGCCAGCAGCTGGACAGGAAGCTACGAGCAGTACTTC.

The rearrangement uses TRBV4-2 and TRBJ2-7, with 7 bases fitting TRBD1. This CDR3 has 16 amino acids. Germline CDR1 is LGHNA and CDR2 is YNFKEQ. V gave up 1 base and J gave up 0 bases; unmatched junction bases: 6. Here the CDR3 reads CASSQVQDRSSYEQYF. CDR3 nucleotides: TGTGCCAGCAGCCAAGTTCAGGACAGGTCCTCCTACGAGCAGTACTTC.

The V and J genes are TRBV18 and TRBJ2-7; TRBD2 agrees at 11 bases. V shed 2 bases and J 2 bases; nucleotides not matched to a gene: 2. This CDR3 comprises 15 residues. The V gene's germline CDR1 is KGHSH and CDR2 LQKENI. The CDR3 sequence is CASSPKLAGAYEQYF. CDR3 DNA sequence: TGTGCCAGCTCACCAAAACTAGCGGGAGCCTACGAGCAGTACTTC.

This clone has a handful of counts. The chain couples TRBV18 to TRBJ2-7, with 8 bases lining up with TRBD2. The CDR3 extends over 13 amino acids. With 3 bases clipped from V and 6 bases from J, the junction kept 4 bases outside the gene matches. Germline assignment: CDR1 KGHSH and CDR2 LQKENI. Here the CDR3 DNA reads TGTGCCAGCTCACCCCGGGAGGGGGGCGAGCAGTACTTC. Protein product: CASSPREGGEQYF.

V usage is TRBV2 and J usage is TRBJ2-5; D is undetermined. In germline, CDR1 is SNHLY, CDR2 FYNNEI. With 4 bases removed from V and 2 bases from J, the gap between germline ends came to 23 bases. This CDR3 spans 18 amino acids. The CDR3: CASSGNVPLGGMQETQYF. The CDR3 coding sequence is TGTGCCAGCAGTGGTAACGTCCCTCTCGGCGGTATGCAAGAGACCCAGTACTTC. The full variable domain, in which reference TRBV2 and TRBJ2-5 provide the parts outside the CDR3, is EPEVTQTPSHQVTQMGQEVILRCVPISNHLYFYWYRQILGQKVEFLVSFYNNEISEKSEIFDDQFSVERPDGSNFTLKIRSTKLEDSAMYFCASSGNVPLGGMQETQYFGPGTRLLVL.

V gene TRBV14 combines with J gene TRBJ2-1; 7 nucleotides line up with TRBD1. The germline V gene encodes CDR1 SGHDN and CDR2 FVKESK. The CDR3 consists of 17 residues. J lost 3 bases, V lost 1 base, and 9 bases had no gene match. This chain's CDR3 is CASSQVVGQGVYNEQFF. The CDR3 region has the DNA TGTGCCAGCAGCCAAGTGGTAGGGCAGGGGGTCTACAATGAGCAGTTCTTC.

This clone has just a few counts. This chain uses TRBV19 with TRBJ2-7; no clear D gene. Trimming left V 3 bases short and J 9 bases short, with 15 bases between. There are 13 residues in the CDR3. Per the germline V gene, CDR1 is LNHDA and CDR2 is SQIVND (reference sequence). CDR3 nucleotides: TGTGCCAGTAGTATCGATGCTACGACTGTGCAGTACTTC. This encodes CASSIDATTVQYF.

The CDR3: CAWNGGGPGELFF. In nucleotides, the CDR3 is TGTGCCTGGAACGGCGGGGGGCCCGGGGAGCTGTTTTTT. The chain carries TRBV30 and TRBJ2-2, with 8 bases that match TRBD2. The CDR3 sequence is 13 residues long. The germline CDR1 and CDR2 sequences are GTSNPN and SVGIG (reference sequence). V was clipped by 4 bases and J by 6 bases; unmatched bases: 4.

This clone was detected only a few times. The identical CDR3 is also encoded by other nucleotide sequences in the sample. V gene TRBV9 combines with J gene TRBJ2-5; 10 bases line up with TRBD2. CDR1 is SGDLS, CDR2 YYNGEE, per germline. Trimming at V came to 3 bases and at J to 5 bases, leaving 4 bases not matched to a gene. The CDR3 runs 14 residues. In DNA form, the CDR3 reads TGTGCCAGCAGCGGTAGCGGGGGGCAGGAGACCCAGTACTTC. Translating gives CASSGSGGQETQYF.

This clone turned up a few times. The chain couples TRBV6-6 to TRBJ1-1, with 9 bases identical to TRBD1. This CDR3 has 15 amino acids. Germline CDR1 is MNHNY and CDR2 is SVGAGI (reference sequence). J was trimmed by 1 base and V by 2 bases; bases with no gene match: 2. DNA of the CDR3: TGTGCCAGCAGTTACAGGGGACAGGGGAACACTGAAGCTTTCTTT. Its translation is CASSYRGQGNTEAFF.

A few counts support this clone. The J gene is TRBJ2-7, the V gene TRBV5-1; 9 nucleotides line up with TRBD1. Germline CDR1 is SGHRS and CDR2 is YFSETQ. Losses at the gene ends were 4 bases for V and 5 bases for J; bases not matched to a gene: 10. This CDR3 contains 15 residues. CDR3: CASSNGTGRAHEQYF. The CDR3 region has the DNA TGCGCCAGCAGCAACGGGACAGGGAGGGCCCACGAGCAGTACTTC.

The J gene is TRBJ2-5, the V gene TRBV10-3; the D gene is possibly TRBD1 (6 bases). CDR3 length equals 11 residues. Germline V CDR1 and CDR2: ENHRY, SYGVKD. V lost 9 bases and J lost 5, with 10 bases in between. CDR3 residues: CAIGGAETQYF. The DNA of the CDR3 is TGTGCCATTGGGGGCGCCGAGACCCAGTACTTC.

V usage is TRBV5-4 and J usage is TRBJ2-5; D is unresolved. This CDR3 region has 12 residues. The germline CDR1 and CDR2 sequences are SGHNT and YYREEE (reference sequence). The V gene lost 3 bases and the J gene lost 5 bases, with 8 bases spanning the gap. In DNA, the CDR3 is TGTGCCAGCAGCTCCCCCCCGGAGACCCAGTACTTC. Its protein is CASSSPPETQYF.

This clone turned up a few times. The chain combines TRBV21-1 with TRBJ2-7; TRBD1, the table's D call, lacks a check against the DNA. TRBV21-1 is designated a pseudogene. The CDR3 spans 14 residues. CDR3 amino acids: CASSTEQRTYEQYF. The CDR3 DNA reads TGTGCCAGCAGCACTGAACAGAGAACCTACGAGCAGTACTTC.

The chain uses TRBV30 and TRBJ1-5; weak D call: TRBD1 (6 bases). The germline CDR1 and CDR2 sequences are GTSNPN and SVGIG (reference sequence). This CDR3 region has 14 residues. Trimming stripped 3 bases from V and 0 bases from J, with 9 bases between. The CDR3 region is CAWSPGHSNQPQHF. As DNA, the CDR3 is TGTGCCTGGAGCCCGGGACATAGCAATCAGCCCCAGCATTTT. The full variable domain, rest sourced from reference TRBV30 and TRBJ1-5, is SQTIHQWPATLVQPVGSPLSLECTVEGTSNPNLYWYRQAAGRGLQLLFYSVGIGQISSEVPQNLSASRPQDRQFILSSKKLLLSDSGFYLCAWSPGHSNQPQHFGDGTRLSIL.

The chain carries TRBV9 and TRBJ1-1; 8 bases are shared with TRBD1. The ends lost 3 bases at V and 6 bases at J; junction bases unmatched: 4. Germline V gene data show CDR1 as SGDLS and CDR2 as YYNGEE. The CDR3 totals 13 residues. CDR3 coding DNA: TGTGCCAGCAGCGGGACAGGGTTCCCTGAAGCTTTCTTT. Translated: CASSGTGFPEAFF.

There are a few counts of this clone. For the CDR3, the DNA is TGTGCCAGCAGCGTAGACCCGGGAGGAGAGACCCAGTACTTC. Translated, it gives CASSVDPGGETQYF. The chain couples TRBV9 to TRBJ2-5, with 7 bases aligning to TRBD2. With 0 bases clipped from V and 4 bases from J, the junction kept 3 bases outside the gene matches. Germline CDR1 SGDLS, CDR2 YYNGEE. The CDR3 is made up of 14 amino acids.

V gene TRBV7-2 combines with J gene TRBJ2-1, with TRBD2 matching over 9 bases. The germline CDR1 and CDR2 sequences are SGHTA and FQGNSA. This CDR3 comprises 16 residues. The trim removed 1 base at V and 0 bases at J, leaving 1 base unmatched. As DNA, the CDR3 is TGTGCCAGCAGCTTAGTTAGCGGGAGCTCCTACAATGAGCAGTTCTTC. It codes for CASSLVSGSSYNEQFF.

This clone occurred a few times. The chain combines TRBV19 with TRBJ2-7; no definite D call. This CDR3 has 14 residues. Trimming removed 7 bases from V and 1 base from J, with 14 bases in between. Germline V gene sequence: CDR1 LNHDA, CDR2 SQIVND (reference sequence). CDR3 coding DNA: TGTGCCAGTACCGTCGAGGTAGGATCCTACGAGCAGTACTTC. This translates into CASTVEVGSYEQYF.

The chain couples TRBV2 to TRBJ1-6; 9 bases fit TRBD1. Trimming took 2 bases from V and 10 from J; bases not matched to a gene: 6. Germline loops: CDR1 SNHLY, CDR2 FYNNEI. This CDR3 is 15 amino acids long. CDR3 nucleotide sequence: TGTGCCAGCAGTGAATTGGGACAGGGACAGTCACCCCTCCACTTT. As protein: CASSELGQGQSPLHF. Combining the CDR3 with reference TRBV2 and TRBJ1-6 gives the whole variable domain EPEVTQTPSHQVTQMGQEVILRCVPISNHLYFYWYRQILGQKVEFLVSFYNNEISEKSEIFDDQFSVERPDGSNFTLKIRSTKLEDSAMYFCASSELGQGQSPLHFGNGTRLTVT.

This clone showed up just a few times. The chain recombines TRBV7-2 with TRBJ2-1; 9 nucleotides match TRBD2. The junction had 17 bases not matched to a gene; V was cut back by 7 bases and J by 10 bases. The CDR3 has 16 amino acids. The germline V gene encodes CDR1 SGHTA and CDR2 FQGNSA. CDR3 DNA: TGTGCCAGCACCCCATCAGCGACTAGCGGCCGGAAGGAGCAGTTCTTC. Its translation: CASTPSATSGRKEQFF.

This clone was detected only a few times. The rearrangement joins TRBV4-1 to TRBJ1-5; no clear D gene. Germline V lookup: CDR1 MGHRA, CDR2 YSYEKL. Trimming stripped 0 bases from V and 1 base from J, with 10 bases between. CDR3 length: 16 residues. CDR3 bases: TGCGCCAGCAGCCAAGATACGAGGGTAAGCAATCAGCCCCAGCATTTT. It encodes CASSQDTRVSNQPQHF.